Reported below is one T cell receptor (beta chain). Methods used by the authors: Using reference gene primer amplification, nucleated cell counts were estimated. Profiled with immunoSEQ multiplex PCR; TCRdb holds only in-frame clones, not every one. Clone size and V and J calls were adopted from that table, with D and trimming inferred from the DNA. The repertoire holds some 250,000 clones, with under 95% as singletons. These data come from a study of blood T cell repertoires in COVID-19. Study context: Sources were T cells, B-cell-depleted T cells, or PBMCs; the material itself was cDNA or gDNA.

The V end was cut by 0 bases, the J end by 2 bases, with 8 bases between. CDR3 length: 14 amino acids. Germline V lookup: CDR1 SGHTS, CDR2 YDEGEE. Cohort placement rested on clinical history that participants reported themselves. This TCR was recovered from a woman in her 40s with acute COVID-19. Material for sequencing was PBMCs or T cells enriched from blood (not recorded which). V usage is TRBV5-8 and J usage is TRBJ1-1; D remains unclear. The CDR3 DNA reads TGTGCCAGCAGCTTGGCCGTTAGAAACACTGAAGCTTTCTTT. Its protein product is CASSLAVRNTEAFF. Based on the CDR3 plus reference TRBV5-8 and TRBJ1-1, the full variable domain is EAGVTQSPTHLIKTRGQQATLRCSPISGHTSVYWYQQALGLGLQFLLWYDEGEERNRGNFPPRFSGRQFPNYSSELNVNALELEDSALYLCASSLAVRNTEAFFGQGTRLTVV.